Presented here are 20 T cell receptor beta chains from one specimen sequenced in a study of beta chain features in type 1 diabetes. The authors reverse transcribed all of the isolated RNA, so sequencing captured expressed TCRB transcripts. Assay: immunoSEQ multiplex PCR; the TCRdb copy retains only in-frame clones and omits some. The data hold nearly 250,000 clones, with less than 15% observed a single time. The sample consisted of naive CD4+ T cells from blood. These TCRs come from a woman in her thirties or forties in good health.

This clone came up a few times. The CDR3 sequence: CASSLPAGGYNEQFF. Here the CDR3 DNA reads TGTGCCAGCAGCTTGCCAGCGGGGGGTTACAATGAGCAGTTCTTC. The chain uses TRBV7-8 and TRBJ2-1, with 9 bases lining up with TRBD2. V lost 3 bases, J lost 4 bases, and 4 bases stayed unmatched. CDR3 length equals 15 residues. Germline V lookup: CDR1 SGHVS, CDR2 FQNEAQ.

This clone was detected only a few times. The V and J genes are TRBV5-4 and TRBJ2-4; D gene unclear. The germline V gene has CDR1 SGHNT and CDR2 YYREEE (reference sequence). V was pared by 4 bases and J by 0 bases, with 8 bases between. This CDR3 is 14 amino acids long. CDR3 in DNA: TGTGCCAGCAGCGAGGAGTTAGCCAAAAACATTCAGTACTTC. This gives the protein CASSEELAKNIQYF.

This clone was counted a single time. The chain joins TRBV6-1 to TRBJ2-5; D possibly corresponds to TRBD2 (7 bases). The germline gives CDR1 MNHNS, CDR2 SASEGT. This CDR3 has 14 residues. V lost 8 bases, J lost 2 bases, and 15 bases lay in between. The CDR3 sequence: CASWRKGGQETQYF. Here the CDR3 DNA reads TGTGCCAGCTGGCGGAAGGGGGGGCAAGAGACCCAGTACTTC.

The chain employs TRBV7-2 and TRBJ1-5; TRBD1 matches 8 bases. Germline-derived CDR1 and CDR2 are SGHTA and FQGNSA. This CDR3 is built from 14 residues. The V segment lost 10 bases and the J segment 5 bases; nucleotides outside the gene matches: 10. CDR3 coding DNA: TGTGCCACCACCACTGGACAGGGAGATCAGCCCCAGCATTTT. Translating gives CATTTGQGDQPQHF.

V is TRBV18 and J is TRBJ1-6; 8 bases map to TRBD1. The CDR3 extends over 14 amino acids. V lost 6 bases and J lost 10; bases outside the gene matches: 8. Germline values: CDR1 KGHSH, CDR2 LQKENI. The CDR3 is CASSPGQGGSPLHF. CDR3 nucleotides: TGTGCCAGCTCCCCAGGACAGGGAGGATCACCCCTCCACTTT.

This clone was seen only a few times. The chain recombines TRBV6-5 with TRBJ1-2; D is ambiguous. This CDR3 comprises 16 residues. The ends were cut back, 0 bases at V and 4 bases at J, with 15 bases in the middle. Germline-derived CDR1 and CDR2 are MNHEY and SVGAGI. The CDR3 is CASSYSNHIEGYGYTF. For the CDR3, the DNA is TGTGCCAGCAGTTACTCGAACCATATCGAGGGCTATGGCTACACCTTC.

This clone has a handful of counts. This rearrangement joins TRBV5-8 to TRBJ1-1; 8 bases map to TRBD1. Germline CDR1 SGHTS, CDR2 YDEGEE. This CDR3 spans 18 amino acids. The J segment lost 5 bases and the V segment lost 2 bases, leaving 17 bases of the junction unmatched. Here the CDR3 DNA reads TGTGCCAGCAGCTTTCTGGACAGGGAGAGACCCCGAGGGACTGAAGCTTTCTTT. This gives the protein CASSFLDRERPRGTEAFF.

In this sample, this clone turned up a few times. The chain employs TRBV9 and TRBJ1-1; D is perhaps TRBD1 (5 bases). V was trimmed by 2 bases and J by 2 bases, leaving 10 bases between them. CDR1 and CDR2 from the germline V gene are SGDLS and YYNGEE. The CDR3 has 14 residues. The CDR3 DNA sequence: TGTGCCAGCAGCGTTGGGGGGATAAACACTGAAGCTTTCTTT. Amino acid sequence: CASSVGGINTEAFF.

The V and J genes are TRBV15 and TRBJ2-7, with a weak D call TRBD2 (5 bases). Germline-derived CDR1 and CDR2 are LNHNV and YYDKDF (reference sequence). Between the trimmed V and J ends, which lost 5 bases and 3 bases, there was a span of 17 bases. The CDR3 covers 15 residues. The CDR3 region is CATSQTGIRRYEQYF. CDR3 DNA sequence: TGTGCCACCAGCCAGACCGGGATAAGACGCTACGAGCAGTACTTC. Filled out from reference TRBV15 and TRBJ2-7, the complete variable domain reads DAMVIQNPRYQVTQFGKPVTLSCSQTLNHNVMYWYQQKSSQAPKLLFHYYDKDFNNEADTPDNFQSRRPNTSFCFLDIRSPGLGDTAMYLCATSQTGIRRYEQYFGPGTRLTVT.

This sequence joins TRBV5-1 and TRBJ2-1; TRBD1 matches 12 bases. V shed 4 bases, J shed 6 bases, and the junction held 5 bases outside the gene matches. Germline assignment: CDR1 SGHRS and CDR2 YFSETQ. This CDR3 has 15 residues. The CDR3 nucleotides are TGCGCCAGCAGCCCGGGACAGGGGGCTTTCAATGAGCAGTTCTTC. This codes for CASSPGQGAFNEQFF.

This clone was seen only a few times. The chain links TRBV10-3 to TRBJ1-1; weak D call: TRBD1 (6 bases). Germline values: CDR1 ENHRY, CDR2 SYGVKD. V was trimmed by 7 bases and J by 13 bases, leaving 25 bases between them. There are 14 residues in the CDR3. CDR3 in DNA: TGTGCCATCATGACAGGAGGAGACGTTAAACGGGGTTTCTTT. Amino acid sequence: CAIMTGGDVKRGFF.

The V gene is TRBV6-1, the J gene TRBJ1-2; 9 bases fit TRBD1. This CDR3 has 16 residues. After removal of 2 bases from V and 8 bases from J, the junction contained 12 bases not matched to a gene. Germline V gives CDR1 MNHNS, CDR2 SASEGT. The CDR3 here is CASSESAGQGSKGYTF. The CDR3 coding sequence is TGTGCCAGCAGTGAATCCGCTGGACAGGGGAGTAAAGGCTACACCTTC.

The CDR3 nucleotides read TGTGCCAGCATGAGGACTAGCGGGGGCTACAATGAGCAGTTCTTC. The encoded protein is CASMRTSGGYNEQFF. V and J are TRBV6-1 and TRBJ2-1; 13 bases align to TRBD2. J was trimmed by 3 bases and V by 7 bases; bases with no gene match: 3. The CDR3 is made up of 15 amino acids. Germline CDR1 is MNHNS and CDR2 is SASEGT.

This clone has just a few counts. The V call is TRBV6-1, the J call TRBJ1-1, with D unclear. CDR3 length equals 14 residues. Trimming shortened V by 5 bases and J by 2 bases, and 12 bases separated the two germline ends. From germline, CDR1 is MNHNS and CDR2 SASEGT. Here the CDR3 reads CASSSGGSNTEAFF. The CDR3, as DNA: TGTGCCAGCAGTTCGGGAGGATCCAACACTGAAGCTTTCTTT.

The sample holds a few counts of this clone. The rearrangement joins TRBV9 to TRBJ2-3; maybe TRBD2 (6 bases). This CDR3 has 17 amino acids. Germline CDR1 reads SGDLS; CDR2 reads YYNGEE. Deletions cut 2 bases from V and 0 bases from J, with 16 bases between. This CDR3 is CASSVECRTNSTDTQYF. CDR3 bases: TGTGCCAGCAGCGTGGAATGCCGGACTAACAGCACAGATACGCAGTATTTT.

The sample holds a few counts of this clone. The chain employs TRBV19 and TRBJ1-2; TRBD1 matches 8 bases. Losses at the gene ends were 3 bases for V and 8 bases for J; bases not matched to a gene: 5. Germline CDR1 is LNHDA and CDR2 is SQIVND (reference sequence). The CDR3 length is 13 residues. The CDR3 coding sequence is TGTGCCAGTAGTATTGCCGACAGGGGAGGCTACACCTTC. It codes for CASSIADRGGYTF.

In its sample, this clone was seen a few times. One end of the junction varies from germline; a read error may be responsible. The CDR3, as DNA: TGCGCCAGCAGCTTGAGGGGGCTAGAGGGCACCGGGGGGCTGTTTTTT. This codes for CASSLRGLEGTGGLFF. The chain has TRBV5-1 and TRBJ2-2; maybe TRBD1 (7 bases). The CDR3 loop spans 16 amino acids. Germline CDR1 SGHRS, CDR2 YFSETQ.

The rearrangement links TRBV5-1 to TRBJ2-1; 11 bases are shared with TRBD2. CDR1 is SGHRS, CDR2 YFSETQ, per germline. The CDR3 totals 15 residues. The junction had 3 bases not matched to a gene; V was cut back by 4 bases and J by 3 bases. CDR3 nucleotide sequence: TGCGCCAGCAGCCTGGGACTAGCGGACTACAATGAGCAGTTCTTC. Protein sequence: CASSLGLADYNEQFF.

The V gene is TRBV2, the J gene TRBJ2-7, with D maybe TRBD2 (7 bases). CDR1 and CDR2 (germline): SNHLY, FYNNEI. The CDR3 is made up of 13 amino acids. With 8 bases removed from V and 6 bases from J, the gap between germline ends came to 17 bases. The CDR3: CASYLGGGGEQYF. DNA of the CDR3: TGTGCCAGCTACCTTGGGGGGGGCGGCGAGCAGTACTTC.

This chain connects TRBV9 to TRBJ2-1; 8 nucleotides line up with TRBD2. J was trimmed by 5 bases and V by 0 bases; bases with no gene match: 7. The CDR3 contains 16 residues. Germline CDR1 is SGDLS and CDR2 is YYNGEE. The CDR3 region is CASSVDWSGGHNEQFF. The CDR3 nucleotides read TGTGCCAGCAGCGTAGATTGGAGCGGGGGCCACAATGAGCAGTTCTTC. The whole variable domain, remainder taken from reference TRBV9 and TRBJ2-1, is DSGVTQTPKHLITATGQRVTLRCSPRSGDLSVYWYQQSLDQGLQFLIQYYNGEERAKGNILERFSAQQFPDLHSELNLSSLELGDSALYFCASSVDWSGGHNEQFFGPGTRLTVL.